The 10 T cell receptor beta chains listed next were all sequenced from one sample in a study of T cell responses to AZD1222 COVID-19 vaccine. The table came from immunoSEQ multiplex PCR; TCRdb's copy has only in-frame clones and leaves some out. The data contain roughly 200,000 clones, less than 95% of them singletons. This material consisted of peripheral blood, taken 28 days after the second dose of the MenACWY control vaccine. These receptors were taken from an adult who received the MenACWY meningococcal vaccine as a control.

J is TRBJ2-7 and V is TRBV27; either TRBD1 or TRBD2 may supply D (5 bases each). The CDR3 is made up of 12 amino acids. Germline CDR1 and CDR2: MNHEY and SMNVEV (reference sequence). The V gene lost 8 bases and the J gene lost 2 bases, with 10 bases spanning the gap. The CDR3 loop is CASWDRPYEQYF. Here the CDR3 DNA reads TGTGCCAGCTGGGACCGACCCTACGAGCAGTACTTC.

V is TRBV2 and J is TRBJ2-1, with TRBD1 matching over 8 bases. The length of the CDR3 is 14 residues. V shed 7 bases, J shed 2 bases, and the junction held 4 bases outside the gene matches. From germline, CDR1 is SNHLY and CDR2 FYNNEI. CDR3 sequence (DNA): TGTGCCAGCACCACGGACAGGGCCTACAATGAGCAGTTCTTC. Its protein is CASTTDRAYNEQFF.

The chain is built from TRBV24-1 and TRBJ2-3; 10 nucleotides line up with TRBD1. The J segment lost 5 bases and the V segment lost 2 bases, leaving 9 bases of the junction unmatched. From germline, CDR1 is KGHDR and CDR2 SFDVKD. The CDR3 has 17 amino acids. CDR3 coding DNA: TGTGCCACCAGTGATTGGGGGATGACAGGGGGCTTAGATACGCAGTATTTT. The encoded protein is CATSDWGMTGGLDTQYF.

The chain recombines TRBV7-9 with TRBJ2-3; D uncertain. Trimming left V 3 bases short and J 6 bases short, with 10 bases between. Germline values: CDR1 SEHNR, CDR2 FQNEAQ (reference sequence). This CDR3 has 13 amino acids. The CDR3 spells CASSFVGVDTQYF. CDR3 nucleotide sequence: TGTGCCAGCAGCTTTGTTGGGGTTGATACGCAGTATTTT.

The CDR3 DNA reads as TGTGCCAGCAGTTTATTTGACACAGATACGCAGTATTTT. This gives the protein CASSLFDTDTQYF. The gene calls are TRBV27 and TRBJ2-3; D ambiguous. Trimming shortened V by 1 base and J by 2 bases, and 4 bases separated the two germline ends. From germline, CDR1 is MNHEY and CDR2 SMNVEV (reference sequence). This CDR3 is built from 13 residues.

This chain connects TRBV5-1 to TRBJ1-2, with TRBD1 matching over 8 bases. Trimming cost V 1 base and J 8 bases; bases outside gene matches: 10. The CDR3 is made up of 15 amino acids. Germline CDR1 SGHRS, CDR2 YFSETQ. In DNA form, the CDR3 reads TGCGCCAGCAGCTTGACCCCGGGACAGGTAGCCGGCTACACCTTC. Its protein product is CASSLTPGQVAGYTF.

CDR3 in DNA: TGTGCCAGCAGCGTGGGAGCGGGGAAGAGCACAGATACGCAGTATTTT. This sequence encodes CASSVGAGKSTDTQYF. The rearrangement uses TRBV9 and TRBJ2-3, with 7 bases matching TRBD2. Per germline, CDR1 SGDLS and CDR2 YYNGEE. With 2 bases clipped from V and 0 bases from J, the junction kept 6 bases outside the gene matches. CDR3 length: 16 amino acids.

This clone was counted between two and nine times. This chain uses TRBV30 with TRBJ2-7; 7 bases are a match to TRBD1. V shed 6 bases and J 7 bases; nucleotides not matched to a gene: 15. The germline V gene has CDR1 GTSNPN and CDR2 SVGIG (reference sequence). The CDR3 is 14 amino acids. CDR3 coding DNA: TGTGCCTGCAACGGCCGGACAGGATCGGGAGAGCAGTACTTC. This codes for CACNGRTGSGEQYF.

The CDR3 loop is CAWSMTGAYTLHF. In DNA form, the CDR3 reads TGTGCCTGGAGTATGACAGGAGCTTACACCCTCCACTTT. J is TRBJ1-6 and V is TRBV30, with D maybe TRBD1 (6 bases). The V end lost 2 bases, the J end lost 14 bases, and 16 bases lay between the germline ends. CDR3 length: 13 residues. Germline-derived CDR1 and CDR2 are GTSNPN and SVGIG (reference sequence).

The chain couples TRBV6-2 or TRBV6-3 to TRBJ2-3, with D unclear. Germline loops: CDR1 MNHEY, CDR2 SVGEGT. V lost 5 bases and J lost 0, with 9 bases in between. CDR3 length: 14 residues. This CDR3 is CASSLPVSTDTQYF. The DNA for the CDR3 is TGTGCCAGCAGTCTCCCCGTTAGCACAGATACGCAGTATTTT.